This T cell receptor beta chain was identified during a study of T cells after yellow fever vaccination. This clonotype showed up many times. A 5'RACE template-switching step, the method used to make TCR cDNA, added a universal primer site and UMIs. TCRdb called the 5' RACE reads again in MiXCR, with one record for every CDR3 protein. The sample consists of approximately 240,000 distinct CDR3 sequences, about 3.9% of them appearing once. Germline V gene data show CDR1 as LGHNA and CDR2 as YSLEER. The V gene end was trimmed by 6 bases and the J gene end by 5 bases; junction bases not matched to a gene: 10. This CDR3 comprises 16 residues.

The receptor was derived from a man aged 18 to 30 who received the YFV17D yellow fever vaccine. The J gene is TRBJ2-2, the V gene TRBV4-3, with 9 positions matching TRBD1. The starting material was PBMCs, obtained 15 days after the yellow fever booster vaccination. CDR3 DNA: TGCGCCAGCAGAAAAAACCGGGACAGGGCTACCGGGGAGCTGTTTTTT. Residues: CASRKNRDRATGELFF.